Below, one TCR beta chain is given with its context. Its antigen is still unknown. No base quality information exists; no much larger clone differs at one position. The sample originates from a study of cytomegalovirus exposure and HLA in healthy donors (dated by TCRdb to 2017 to 2019). For the wider study: The 700 or so repertoires of the first cohort and the roughly 110 validation repertoires were produced on the same platform, according to a later analysis. The aim of the study was to test whether cataloging public T cell receptors could identify signatures of past pathogen exposure. Along with the approximately 700-subject first cohort, a separate validation cohort of 120 different subjects was used. To predict cytomegalovirus infection status, the study brought together high-throughput TCR immunosequencing, statistical association of individual TCRs with disease status, and machine learning. General findings and caveats noted by the study authors: Most TCR sequences were observed very rarely across donors, whereas some public TCRs were present in many individuals. Three of the identified cytomegalovirus-associated TCR beta chains were confirmed in vitro to be specific for cytomegalovirus antigens. In both the original and validation cohorts, the classifier was reported to diagnose cytomegalovirus status with high specificity and sensitivity. A later analysis lacked HLA typing for the validation cohort, so it scored co-occurrence in that cohort across all 130 or so repertoires. The study listed 164 TCR beta chains as associated with cytomegalovirus. According to the authors, the approach could potentially be generalized to other disease states and immunological phenotypes. Of the cluster scores, roughly 95% were above 0 in a later analysis, which found that TCRs clustered in the first cohort also tended to co-occur in the roughly 130 validation repertoires.

Sequences DFQATT (CDR1) and SNEGSKA (CDR2) are obtained from the germline V gene (reference sequence). Counted from cysteine to phenylalanine, this CDR3 has 11 amino acids. This entry keeps only the CDR3 DNA: 33 bases, framed from base 1. The V and J ends are trimmed by 8 bases and 4 bases, leaving 11 bases between them. Library generation was performed with the immunoSEQ multiplex PCR assay. Turning to the authors' computational methods: A statistical classification framework was built to diagnose cytomegalovirus status from the catalog of TCR beta chain sequences. This immuneACCESS table, as held by TCRdb, lists in-frame sequences with V and J called but not all clones. Of the missing ones, under half trace to an unresolved V gene in checked studies; the others have no known cause. V, J and clone size were drawn from that table, and D and trimming were deduced from the DNA. The sample has approximately 82,000 clones on record, 85% to 95% of them singletons. Together, the top ten hold approximately 0.69% of the sample.

Separate from the roughly 650-subject first cohort, the validation cohort of roughly 120 subjects was the group to which the donors belonged. This sequence was found in a woman aged 18-29 years in good health and CMV-seronegative. The specimen was PBMCs. The receptor chain draws on TRBV20-1 and TRBJ1-2; TRBD1 is perhaps the D gene, given 5 matching bases. Here is the DNA: TGCAGTTTCGACAGCCCCTATGGCTACACCTTC. It is translated as CSFDSPYGYTF.